The rows below give T cell receptor beta chains drawn from one sample of a study of cytomegalovirus exposure and HLA in healthy donors. The data were produced by immunoSEQ multiplex PCR, yet TCRdb's version contains in-frame clones alone and is incomplete. The table has roughly 130,000 clones, 84% seen once. The sequenced sample consisted of PBMCs. These receptors all stem from a woman aged 25 to 39 in good health and CMV-seronegative. Both conserved end residues are part of each CDR3. A D gene is named only where the DNA matches it firmly. The size of a clone is reported for some rows only, either as once, few or many, or as a class for expanded clones.

D	V	J	size	CDR3	DNA
TRBD1	TRBV11-1	TRBJ2-7	NA	CASSLGSGSGQAYLKQYF	TGTGCCAGCAGCTTAGGGTCCGGGTCCGGACAGGCCTATCTGAAGCAGTACTTC
NA	TRBV2	TRBJ1-5	NA	CASSEIRNQPQHF	TGTGCCAGCAGTGAAATTCGTAATCAGCCCCAGCATTTT
NA	TRBV5-4	TRBJ1-5	NA	CASSLQGTKVQPQHF	TGTGCCAGCAGTCTTCAGGGGACAAAGGTCCAGCCCCAGCATTTT
TRBD2	TRBV19	TRBJ2-7	NA	CASSIGLAGTYEQYF	TGTGCCAGTAGTATCGGACTAGCGGGAACCTACGAGCAGTACTTC
NA	TRBV7-9	TRBJ1-3	NA	CASSLSVSGNTIYF	TGTGCCAGCAGCTTATCTGTCTCTGGAAACACCATATATTTT
NA	TRBV25-1	TRBJ1-6	NA	CASSGPGFSPLHF	TGTGCCAGCAGTGGCCCGGGGTTCTCACCCCTCCACTTT
NA	TRBV19	TRBJ1-4	few	CASSIQGEGTNEKLFF	TGTGCCAGTAGTATTCAAGGGGAAGGGACTAATGAAAAACTGTTTTTT
TRBD2	TRBV5-6	TRBJ2-1	once	CASSLSGGESSYNEQFF	TGTGCCAGCAGCCTAAGCGGGGGCGAAAGCTCCTACAATGAGCAGTTCTTC
NA	TRBV5-4	TRBJ2-3	NA	CASSFLSEGSTQYF	TGTGCCAGCAGCTTTCTATCCGAGGGATCTACGCAGTATTTT
NA	TRBV4-2	TRBJ2-7	once	CASSLQGSTYEQYF	TGTGCCAGCAGCCTCCAGGGTTCGACCTACGAGCAGTACTTC
NA	TRBV5-1	TRBJ1-1	NA	CASSLDPGGLNTEAFF	TGCGCCAGCAGCTTGGATCCGGGCGGGCTGAACACTGAAGCTTTCTTT
NA	TRBV28	TRBJ2-1	NA	CASSQHRSSYNEQFF	TGTGCCAGCAGTCAGCACAGAAGCTCCTACAATGAGCAGTTCTTC
NA	TRBV7-7	TRBJ2-1	NA	CASSLDFYNEQFF	TGTGCTAGCAGCTTAGACTTCTACAATGAGCAGTTCTTC
NA	TRBV7-2	TRBJ2-7	NA	CASSLDPFFEQYF	TGTGCCAGCAGCTTAGATCCTTTCTTCGAGCAGTACTTC
NA	TRBV7-9	TRBJ2-2	NA	CASSRSDSGTGELFF	TGTGCCAGCAGCCGTTCGGACAGTGGCACCGGGGAGCTGTTTTTT
NA	TRBV18	TRBJ2-7	NA	CASSPLARGHEQYF	TGTGCCAGCTCACCCCTAGCGAGGGGCCACGAGCAGTACTTC
NA	TRBV5-4	TRBJ2-5	NA	CASSLPSGQETQYF	TGTGCCAGCAGCCTCCCTAGTGGCCAGGAGACCCAGTACTTC
NA	TRBV7-9	TRBJ1-1	NA	CASSFYRELGEAFF	TGTGCCAGCAGCTTTTATAGGGAGTTGGGTGAAGCTTTCTTT
NA	TRBV19	TRBJ1-2	NA	CASRKGGENYGYTF	TGTGCCAGTAGGAAGGGAGGGGAGAACTATGGCTACACCTTC
NA	TRBV5-4	TRBJ1-2	NA	CASSPGSQGIFGYTF	TGTGCCAGCAGCCCCGGAAGCCAGGGCATATTCGGCTACACCTTC
TRBD2	TRBV5-1	TRBJ2-3	NA	CASSLAAGGPTDTQYF	TGCGCCAGCAGCTTGGCCGCGGGGGGGCCCACAGATACGCAGTATTTT
NA	TRBV27	TRBJ2-7	NA	CASTSIKKGGSYEQYF	TGTGCCAGCACTTCGATCAAAAAAGGGGGCTCCTACGAGCAGTACTTC
TRBD2	TRBV29-1	TRBJ2-2	NA	CSVESGGRANTGELFF	TGCAGCGTTGAGAGCGGTGGGAGGGCGAACACCGGGGAGCTGTTTTTT
NA	TRBV5-1	TRBJ1-1	NA	CASSLVSTGAEAFF	TGCGCCAGCAGCTTGGTGAGTACGGGGGCTGAAGCTTTCTTT
NA	TRBV5-1	TRBJ1-2	few	CASSANRVGSGYTF	TGCGCCAGCAGCGCGAACAGGGTGGGAAGTGGCTACACCTTC
TRBD1	TRBV19	TRBJ1-5	NA	CASGTGESGQPQHF	TGTGCCAGTGGGACAGGGGAGTCGGGTCAGCCCCAGCATTTT
TRBD1	TRBV5-6	TRBJ1-5	NA	CASSLRDRGYQPQHF	TGTGCCAGCAGCCTCCGGGACAGGGGATATCAGCCCCAGCATTTT
TRBD2	TRBV6-6	TRBJ2-3	NA	CATHTSGGTTDTQYF	TGTGCCACCCACACTAGCGGGGGGACCACAGATACGCAGTATTTT
TRBD1	TRBV5-1	TRBJ1-2	once	CASSPGTGGYGYTF	TGCGCCAGCAGCCCGGGAACAGGGGGTTACGGCTACACCTTC
NA	TRBV6-1	TRBJ1-1	NA	CASRGSRVGGTEAFF	TGTGCCAGCAGGGGATCCAGGGTCGGAGGGACTGAAGCTTTCTTT
NA	TRBV27	TRBJ2-7	NA	CASSLSWQEYYEQYF	TGTGCCAGCAGTTTATCGTGGCAGGAATACTACGAGCAGTACTTC
TRBD1	TRBV7-8	TRBJ2-1	NA	CASSLSGTGDNSYNEQFF	TGTGCCAGCAGCTTATCTGGGACAGGGGATAACTCCTACAATGAGCAGTTCTTC
TRBD2	TRBV18	TRBJ2-7	NA	CASSPGLASSEQYF	TGTGCCAGCTCCCCTGGACTAGCCTCCAGCGAGCAGTACTTC
NA	TRBV5-6	TRBJ2-3	NA	CASSAQVTSTDTQYF	TGTGCCAGCAGCGCACAGGTGACAAGCACAGATACGCAGTATTTT
TRBD2	TRBV7-2	TRBJ2-7	NA	CASSLDQREFDEQYF	TGTGCCAGCAGCTTAGATCAGCGGGAGTTCGACGAGCAGTACTTC
TRBD2	TRBV5-1	TRBJ2-3	NA	CASSLEAGGPVSTDTQYF	TGCGCCAGCAGCTTGGAAGCGGGGGGGCCTGTAAGCACAGATACGCAGTATTTT
NA	TRBV7-8	TRBJ2-1	NA	CASSPIMFSGDEQFF	TGTGCCAGCAGCCCTATTATGTTCAGCGGCGATGAGCAGTTCTTC
NA	TRBV20-1	TRBJ2-5	once	CSLPQETQYF	TGCAGTCTTCCCCAAGAGACCCAGTACTTC
NA	TRBV5-4	TRBJ1-5	NA	CASSLGGWGGNQPQHF	TGTGCCAGCAGCCTCGGAGGGTGGGGCGGCAATCAGCCCCAGCATTTT
NA	TRBV7-9	TRBJ2-7	few	CASSQGQGRGPDEQYF	TGTGCCAGCAGCCAGGGGCAGGGCCGCGGACCTGACGAGCAGTACTTC
NA	TRBV18	TRBJ1-5	NA	CASSPLQGSNQPQHF	TGTGCCAGCTCACCACTACAGGGAAGCAATCAGCCCCAGCATTTT
NA	TRBV29-1	TRBJ1-1	few	CSVGSGSTEAFF	TGCAGCGTTGGATCCGGGTCCACTGAAGCTTTCTTT
NA	TRBV5-8	TRBJ2-3	once	CASTHRVNRADTQYF	TGTGCCAGCACCCACAGGGTCAATCGGGCAGATACGCAGTATTTT
NA	TRBV7-3	TRBJ1-5	once	CASSRESYQPQHF	TGTGCCAGCAGCCGAGAAAGTTATCAGCCCCAGCATTTT
TRBD1	TRBV6-1	TRBJ1-5	NA	CASSGQGATPQHF	TGTGCCAGCAGCGGACAGGGGGCTACCCCCCAGCATTTT
NA	TRBV6-4	TRBJ2-3	few	CASSDGGATDTQYF	TGTGCCAGCAGTGACGGGGGGGCAACAGATACGCAGTATTTT
TRBD1	TRBV7-6	TRBJ1-6	NA	CASSLGAVGTGNSPLHF	TGTGCCAGCAGCTTAGGGGCCGTAGGGACAGGGAATTCACCCCTCCACTTT
TRBD1	TRBV5-1	TRBJ2-1	NA	CASRGQGTDNEQFF	TGCGCCAGCAGGGGACAGGGAACTGACAATGAGCAGTTCTTC
NA	TRBV7-2	TRBJ1-2	once	CASSLALGGAGGYGYTF	TGTGCCAGCAGCTTAGCGCTGGGGGGGGCAGGTGGCTATGGCTACACCTTC
TRBD1	TRBV5-4	TRBJ1-6	NA	CASSWDRGSSPLHF	TGTGCCAGCAGCTGGGACAGGGGGAGTTCACCCCTCCACTTT
TRBD1	TRBV2	TRBJ2-3	NA	CASSTTGTVTADTQYF	TGTGCCAGCAGTACTACCGGGACAGTCACCGCAGATACGCAGTATTTT
TRBD1	TRBV5-5	TRBJ1-4	NA	CASSTGTGKVSNEKLFF	TGTGCCAGCAGCACCGGGACAGGGAAAGTTTCTAATGAAAAACTGTTTTTT
NA	TRBV28	TRBJ1-2	NA	CASSTTGRGGRANYGYTF	TGTGCCAGCAGCACGACGGGTCGGGGGGGCCGGGCTAACTATGGCTACACCTTC